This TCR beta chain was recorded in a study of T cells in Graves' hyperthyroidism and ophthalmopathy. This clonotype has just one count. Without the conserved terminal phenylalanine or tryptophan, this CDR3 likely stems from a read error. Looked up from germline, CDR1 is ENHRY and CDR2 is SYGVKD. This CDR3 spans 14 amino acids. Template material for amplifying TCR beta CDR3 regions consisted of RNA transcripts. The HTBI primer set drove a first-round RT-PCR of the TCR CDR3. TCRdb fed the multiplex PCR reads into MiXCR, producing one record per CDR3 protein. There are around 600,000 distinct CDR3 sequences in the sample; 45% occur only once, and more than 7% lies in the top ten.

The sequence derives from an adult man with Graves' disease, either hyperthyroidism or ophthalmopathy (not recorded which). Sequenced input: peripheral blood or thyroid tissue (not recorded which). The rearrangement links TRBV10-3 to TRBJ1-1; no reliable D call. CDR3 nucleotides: TGTGCCAGCAGTGAGTCTCTGAGGAACACTGAAGCTTTCTCT. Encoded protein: CASSESLRNTEAFS.